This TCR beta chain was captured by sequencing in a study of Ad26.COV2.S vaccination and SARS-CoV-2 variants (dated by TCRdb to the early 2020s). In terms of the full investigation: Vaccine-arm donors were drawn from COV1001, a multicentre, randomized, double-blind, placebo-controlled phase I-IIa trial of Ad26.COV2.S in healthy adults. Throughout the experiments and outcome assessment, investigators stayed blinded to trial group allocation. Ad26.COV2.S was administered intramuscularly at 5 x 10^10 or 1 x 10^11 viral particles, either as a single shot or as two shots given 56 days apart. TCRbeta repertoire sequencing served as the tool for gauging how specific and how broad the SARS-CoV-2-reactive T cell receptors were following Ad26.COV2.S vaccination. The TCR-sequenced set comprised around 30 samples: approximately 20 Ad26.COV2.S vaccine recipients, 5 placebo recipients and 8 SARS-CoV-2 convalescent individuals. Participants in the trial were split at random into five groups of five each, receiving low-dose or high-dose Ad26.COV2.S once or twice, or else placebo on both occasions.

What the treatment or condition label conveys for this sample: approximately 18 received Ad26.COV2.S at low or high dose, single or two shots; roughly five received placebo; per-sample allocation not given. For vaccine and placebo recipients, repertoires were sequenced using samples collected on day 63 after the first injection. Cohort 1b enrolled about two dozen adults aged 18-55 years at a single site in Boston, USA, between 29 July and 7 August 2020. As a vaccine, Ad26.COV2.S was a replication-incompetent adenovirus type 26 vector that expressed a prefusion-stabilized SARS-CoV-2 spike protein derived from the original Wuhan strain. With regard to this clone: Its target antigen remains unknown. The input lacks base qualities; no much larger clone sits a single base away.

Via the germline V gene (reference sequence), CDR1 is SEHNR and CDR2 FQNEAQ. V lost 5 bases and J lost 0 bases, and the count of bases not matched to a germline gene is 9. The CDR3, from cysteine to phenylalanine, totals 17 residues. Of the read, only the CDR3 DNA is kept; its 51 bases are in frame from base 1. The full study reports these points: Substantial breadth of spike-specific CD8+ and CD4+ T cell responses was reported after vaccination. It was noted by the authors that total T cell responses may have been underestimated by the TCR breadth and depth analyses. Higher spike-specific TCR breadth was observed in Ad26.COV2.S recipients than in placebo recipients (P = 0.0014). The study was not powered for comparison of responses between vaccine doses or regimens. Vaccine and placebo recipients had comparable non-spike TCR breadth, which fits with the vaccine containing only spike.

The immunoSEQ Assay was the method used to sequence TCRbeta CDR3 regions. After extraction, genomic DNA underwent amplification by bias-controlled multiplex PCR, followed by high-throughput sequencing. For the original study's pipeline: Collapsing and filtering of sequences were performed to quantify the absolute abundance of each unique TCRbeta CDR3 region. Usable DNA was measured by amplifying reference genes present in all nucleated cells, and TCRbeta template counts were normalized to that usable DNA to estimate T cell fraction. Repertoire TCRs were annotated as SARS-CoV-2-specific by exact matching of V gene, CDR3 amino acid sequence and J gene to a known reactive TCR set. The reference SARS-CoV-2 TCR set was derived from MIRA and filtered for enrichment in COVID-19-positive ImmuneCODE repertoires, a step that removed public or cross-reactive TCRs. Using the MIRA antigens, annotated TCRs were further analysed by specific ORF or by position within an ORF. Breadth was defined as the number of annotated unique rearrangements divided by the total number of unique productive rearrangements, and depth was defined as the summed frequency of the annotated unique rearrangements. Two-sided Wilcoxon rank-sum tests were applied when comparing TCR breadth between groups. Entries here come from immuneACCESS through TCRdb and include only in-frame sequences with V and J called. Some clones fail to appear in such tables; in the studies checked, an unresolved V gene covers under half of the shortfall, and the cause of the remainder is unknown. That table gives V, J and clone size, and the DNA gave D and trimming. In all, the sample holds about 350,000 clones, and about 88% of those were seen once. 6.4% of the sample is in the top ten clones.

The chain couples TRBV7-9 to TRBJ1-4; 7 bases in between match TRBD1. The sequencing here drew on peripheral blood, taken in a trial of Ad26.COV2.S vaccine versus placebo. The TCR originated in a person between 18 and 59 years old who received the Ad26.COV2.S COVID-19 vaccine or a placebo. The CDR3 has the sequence CASSPAGGRATNEKLFF. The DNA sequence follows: TGTGCCAGCAGCCCCGCAGGGGGACGTGCAACTAATGAAAAACTGTTTTTT.